The 4 T cell receptor beta chains below all came from one sample that was sequenced in a study of blood T cell repertoires in COVID-19. Clones were sequenced by immunoSEQ multiplex PCR, and TCRdb holds only the in-frame ones, with some missing. This sample has about 410,000 clones, with roughly 89% found just once. The specimen was peripheral blood. These receptor sequences come from a woman aged 25-40 years with active or convalescent COVID-19.

This clone has only a few counts. This chain connects TRBV4-1 to TRBJ1-5; no reliable D call. V lost 1 base and J 4 bases, leaving 14 bases between the germline ends. The CDR3 is 16 amino acids. Germline V gene data show CDR1 as MGHRA and CDR2 as YSYEKL. CDR3 DNA sequence: TGCGCCAGCAGCCAAGGTCACGGTACCGAAAATCAGCCCCAGCATTTT. It codes for CASSQGHGTENQPQHF.

The chain links TRBV6-6 to TRBJ1-2, with a weak D call TRBD1 (6 bases). V was shortened by 7 bases and J by 8 bases, with 20 bases between the two germline ends. Germline CDR1 is MNHNY and CDR2 is SVGAGI (reference sequence). The CDR3 is 14 residues long. The CDR3 DNA reads as TGTGCCAGCACCCCCGGGGAAGGGGGAAGGGGCTACACCTTC. Encoded protein: CASTPGEGGRGYTF.

The CDR3 DNA is TGCAGCGTTCAACGCGAGTTACACTATGGCTACACCTTC. It codes for CSVQRELHYGYTF. This sequence joins TRBV29-1 and TRBJ1-2; D ambiguous. The V end lost 5 bases, the J end lost 3 bases, and 13 bases lay between the germline ends. The V gene's germline CDR1 is SQVTM and CDR2 ANQGSEA. The CDR3 extends over 13 amino acids. Full variable domain (missing parts from reference TRBV29-1 and TRBJ1-2): SAVISQKPSRDICQRGTSLTIQCQVDSQVTMMFWYRQQPGQSLTLIATANQGSEATYESGFVIDKFPISRPNLTFSTLTVSNMSPEDSSIYLCSVQRELHYGYTFGSGTRLTVV.

This chain links TRBV7-9 with TRBJ2-1; 11 bases line up with TRBD2. The CDR3 spans 16 residues. The germline CDR1 and CDR2 sequences are SEHNR and FQNEAQ (reference sequence). J was trimmed by 8 bases and V by 8 bases; bases with no gene match: 14. CDR3 loop: CASGSITSGSSYEQFF. The CDR3 DNA is TGTGCCAGCGGTTCAATAACTAGCGGGAGTAGCTATGAGCAGTTCTTC.